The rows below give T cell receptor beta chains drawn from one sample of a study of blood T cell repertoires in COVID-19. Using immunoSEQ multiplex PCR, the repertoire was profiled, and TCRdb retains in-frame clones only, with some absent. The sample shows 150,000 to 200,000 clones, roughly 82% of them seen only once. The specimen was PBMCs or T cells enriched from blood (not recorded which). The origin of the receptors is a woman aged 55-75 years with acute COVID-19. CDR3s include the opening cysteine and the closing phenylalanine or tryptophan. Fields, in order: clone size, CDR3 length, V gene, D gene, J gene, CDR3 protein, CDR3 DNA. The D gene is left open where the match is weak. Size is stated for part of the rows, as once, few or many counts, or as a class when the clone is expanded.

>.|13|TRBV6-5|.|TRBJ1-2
CASKVWANYGYTF
TGTGCCAGCAAAGTCTGGGCGAACTATGGCTACACCTTC
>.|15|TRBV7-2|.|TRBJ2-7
CASSLVGFGGYEQYF
TGTGCCAGCAGCTTAGTGGGGTTTGGCGGGTACGAGCAGTACTTC
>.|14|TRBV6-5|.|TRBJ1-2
CASSYSNLGNWYTF
TGTGCCAGCAGTTACTCGAATCTCGGGAATTGGTACACCTTC
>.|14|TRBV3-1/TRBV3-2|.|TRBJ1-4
CASSLGSSGEKLFF
TGTGCCAGCAGCCTAGGGAGCTCGGGTGAAAAACTGTTTTTT
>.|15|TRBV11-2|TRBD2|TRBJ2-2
CASSSQLAGEGELFF
TGTGCCAGCAGCTCACAACTAGCGGGAGAAGGGGAGCTGTTTTTT
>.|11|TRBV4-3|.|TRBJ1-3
CASSPGNTIYF
TGCGCCAGCAGCCCAGGAAACACCATATATTTT
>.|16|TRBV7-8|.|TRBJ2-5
CASSPFPGTRQETQYF
TGTGCCAGCAGCCCGTTCCCCGGGACACGTCAAGAGACCCAGTACTTC
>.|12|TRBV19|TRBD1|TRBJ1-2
CASSPQGGGYTF
TGTGCCAGTAGCCCCCAGGGGGGAGGCTACACCTTC
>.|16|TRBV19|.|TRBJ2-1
CASNPQSALSYNEQFF
TGTGCCAGTAACCCCCAGAGCGCGCTATCCTACAATGAGCAGTTCTTC
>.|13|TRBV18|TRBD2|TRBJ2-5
CASSGGDQETQYF
TGTGCCAGCTCGGGAGGGGACCAAGAGACCCAGTACTTC
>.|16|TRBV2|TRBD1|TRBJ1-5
CASSDPTGVGNQPQHF
TGTGCCAGCAGTGACCCGACAGGGGTGGGCAATCAGCCCCAGCATTTT
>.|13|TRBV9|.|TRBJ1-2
CASSVDSNYGYTF
TGTGCCAGCAGCGTAGACAGTAACTATGGCTACACCTTC
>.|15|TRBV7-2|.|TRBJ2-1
CASGGGVYSYNEQFF
TGTGCCAGCGGTGGCGGGGTATACTCCTACAATGAGCAGTTCTTC
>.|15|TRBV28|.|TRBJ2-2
CASSSGGQDTGELFF
TGTGCCAGCTCCTCGGGGGGACAGGACACCGGGGAGCTGTTTTTT
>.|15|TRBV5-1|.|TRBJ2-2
CASSLVGARTGELFF
TGCGCCAGCAGCTTGGTAGGGGCGCGTACCGGGGAGCTGTTTTTT
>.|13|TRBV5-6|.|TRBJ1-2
CASSRAGNYGYTF
TGTGCCAGCAGCAGGGCGGGGAACTATGGCTACACCTTC
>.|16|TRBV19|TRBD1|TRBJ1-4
CASSRDRQGALGKLFF
TGTGCCAGTAGTAGGGATCGACAGGGGGCTTTAGGAAAACTGTTTTTT
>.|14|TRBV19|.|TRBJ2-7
CASSTGTLNYEQYF
TGTGCCAGTAGCACCGGGACACTCAACTACGAGCAGTACTTC
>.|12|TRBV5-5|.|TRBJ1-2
CASSLSFYGYTF
TGTGCCAGCAGCTTGAGCTTCTATGGCTACACCTTC
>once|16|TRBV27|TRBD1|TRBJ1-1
CASSWGFLTGVTEAFF
TGTGCCAGCAGTTGGGGCTTTCTCACAGGGGTAACTGAAGCTTTCTTT
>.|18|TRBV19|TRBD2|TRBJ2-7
CASSIRFGGGISSYEQYF
TGTGCCAGTAGTATTAGGTTTGGCGGGGGAATTAGCTCCTACGAGCAGTACTTC
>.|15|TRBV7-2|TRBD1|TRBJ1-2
CASSPDRDANYGYTF
TGTGCCAGCAGCCCTGACAGGGACGCTAACTATGGCTACACCTTC
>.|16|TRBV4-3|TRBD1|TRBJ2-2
CASSQEGQGGTGELFF
TGCGCCAGCAGCCAGGAGGGACAGGGAGGCACCGGGGAGCTGTTTTTT
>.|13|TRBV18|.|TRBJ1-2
CASSPTENYGYTF
TGTGCCAGCTCCCCAACAGAGAACTATGGCTACACCTTC
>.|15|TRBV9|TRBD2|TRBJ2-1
CASSVGLAGDNEQFF
TGTGCCAGCAGCGTAGGACTAGCGGGCGACAATGAGCAGTTCTTC
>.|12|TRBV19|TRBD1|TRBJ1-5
CASSPRTGIQHF
TGTGCCAGTAGTCCTCGGACAGGGATCCAGCATTTT
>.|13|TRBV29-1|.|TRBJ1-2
CSVGRVLAYGYTF
TGCAGCGTAGGCAGGGTCTTAGCCTATGGCTACACCTTC
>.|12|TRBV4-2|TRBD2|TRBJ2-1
CASSPERDTQFF
TGTGCCAGCAGCCCAGAGCGGGATACTCAGTTCTTC
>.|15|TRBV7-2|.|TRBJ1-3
CASSPHQGAGNTIYF
TGTGCCAGCAGCCCCCACCAAGGGGCTGGAAACACCATATATTTT
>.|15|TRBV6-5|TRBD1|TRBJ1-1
CASRKWTGGDTEAFF
TGTGCCAGCAGAAAATGGACAGGAGGGGACACTGAAGCTTTCTTT
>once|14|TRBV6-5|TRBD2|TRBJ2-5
CASRGLAGDETQYF
TGTGCCAGCAGAGGACTAGCGGGAGATGAGACCCAGTACTTC
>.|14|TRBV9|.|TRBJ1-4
CASSVQGSDEKLFF
TGTGCCAGCAGCGTACAGGGAAGCGATGAAAAACTGTTTTTT
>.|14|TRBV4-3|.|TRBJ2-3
CASSHGGDFDTQYF
TGCGCCAGCAGTCATGGAGGGGATTTTGATACGCAGTATTTT
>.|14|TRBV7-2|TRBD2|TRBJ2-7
CASSLSAGGYEQYF
TGTGCCAGCAGCTTAAGTGCGGGAGGTTACGAGCAGTACTTC
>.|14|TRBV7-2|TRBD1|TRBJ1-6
CASREGQGYSPLHF
TGTGCCAGCAGAGAGGGACAGGGGTATTCACCCCTCCACTTT
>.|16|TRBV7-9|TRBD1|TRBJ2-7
CASSASFRQGSYEQYF
TGTGCCAGCAGCGCAAGCTTTCGACAGGGCTCCTACGAGCAGTACTTC
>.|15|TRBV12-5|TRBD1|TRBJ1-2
CASGGTELSNYGYTF
TGTGCTAGTGGCGGGACAGAACTCTCTAACTATGGCTACACCTTC
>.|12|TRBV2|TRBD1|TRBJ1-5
CASSRTGGPQHF
TGTGCCAGCAGCCGGACAGGGGGGCCCCAGCATTTT
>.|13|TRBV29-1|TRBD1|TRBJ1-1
CSVGTGLNTEAFF
TGCAGCGTTGGGACAGGGTTGAACACTGAAGCTTTCTTT
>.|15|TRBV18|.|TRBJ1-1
CASSPPTKMNTEAFF
TGTGCCAGCTCACCACCGACAAAGATGAACACTGAAGCTTTCTTT